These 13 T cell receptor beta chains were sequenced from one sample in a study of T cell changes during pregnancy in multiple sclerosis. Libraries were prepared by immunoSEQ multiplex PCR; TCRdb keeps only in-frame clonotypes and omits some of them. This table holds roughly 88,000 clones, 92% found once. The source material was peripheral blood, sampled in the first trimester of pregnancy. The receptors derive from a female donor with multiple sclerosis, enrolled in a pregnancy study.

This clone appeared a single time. In DNA, the CDR3 is TGTGCCTGGATCTGGGGCGCTAACTATGGCTACACCTTC. Translating gives CAWIWGANYGYTF. The rearrangement uses TRBV30 and TRBJ1-2; D is possibly TRBD1 (5 bases). Trimming pared 4 bases from V and 0 bases from J, leaving 9 bases between. This CDR3 has 13 residues. The germline gives CDR1 GTSNPN, CDR2 SVGIG (reference sequence).

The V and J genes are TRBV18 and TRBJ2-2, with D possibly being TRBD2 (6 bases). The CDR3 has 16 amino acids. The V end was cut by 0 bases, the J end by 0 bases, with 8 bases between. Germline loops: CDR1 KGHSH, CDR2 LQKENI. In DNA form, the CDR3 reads TGTGCCAGCTCACCACCGGGCGGGACGAACACCGGGGAGCTGTTTTTT. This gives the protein CASSPPGGTNTGELFF.

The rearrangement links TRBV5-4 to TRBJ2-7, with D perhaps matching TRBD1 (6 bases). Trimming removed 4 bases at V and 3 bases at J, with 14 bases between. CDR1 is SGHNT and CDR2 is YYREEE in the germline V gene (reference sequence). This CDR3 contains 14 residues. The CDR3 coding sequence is TGTGCCAGCAGCCAGGGGCCTTCAAGCTACGAGCAGTACTTC. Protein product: CASSQGPSSYEQYF.

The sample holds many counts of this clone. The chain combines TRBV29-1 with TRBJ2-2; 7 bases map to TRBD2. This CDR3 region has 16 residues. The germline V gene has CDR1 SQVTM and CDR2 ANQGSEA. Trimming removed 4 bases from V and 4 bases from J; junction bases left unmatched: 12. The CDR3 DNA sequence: TGCAGCGTTGCAGGAAGGGAGGGTACGGGCACCGGGGAGCTGTTTTTT. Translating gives CSVAGREGTGTGELFF.

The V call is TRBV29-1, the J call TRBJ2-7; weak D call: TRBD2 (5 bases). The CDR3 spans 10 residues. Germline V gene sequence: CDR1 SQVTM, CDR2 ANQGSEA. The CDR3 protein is CRRDSYEQYF. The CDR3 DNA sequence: TGCAGACGGGACTCCTACGAGCAGTACTTC.

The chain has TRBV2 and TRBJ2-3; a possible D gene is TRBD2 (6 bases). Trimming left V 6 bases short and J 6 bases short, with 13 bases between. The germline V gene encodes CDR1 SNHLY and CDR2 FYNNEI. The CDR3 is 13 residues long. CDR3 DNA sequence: TGTGCCAGCAGCCAGACTAGTTGGGATACGCAGTATTTT. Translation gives CASSQTSWDTQYF.

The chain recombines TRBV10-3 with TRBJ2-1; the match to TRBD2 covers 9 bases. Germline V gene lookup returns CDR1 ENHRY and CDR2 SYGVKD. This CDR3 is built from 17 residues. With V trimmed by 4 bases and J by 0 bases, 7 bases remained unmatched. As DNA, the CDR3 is TGTGCCATCAGTGGACCCCTTAGCGGGAGCTCCTACAATGAGCAGTTCTTC. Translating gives CAISGPLSGSSYNEQFF.

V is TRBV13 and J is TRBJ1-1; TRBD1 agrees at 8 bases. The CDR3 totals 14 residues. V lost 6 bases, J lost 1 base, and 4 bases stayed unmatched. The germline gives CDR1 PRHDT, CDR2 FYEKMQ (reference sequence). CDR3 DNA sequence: TGTGCCAGCAGGCGGACAGGGACGAACACTGAAGCTTTCTTT. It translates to CASRRTGTNTEAFF.

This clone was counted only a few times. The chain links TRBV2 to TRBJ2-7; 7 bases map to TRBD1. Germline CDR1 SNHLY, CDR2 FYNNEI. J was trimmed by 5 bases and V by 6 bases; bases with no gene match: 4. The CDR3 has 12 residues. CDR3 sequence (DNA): TGTGCCAGCAGGGGGACAGTCCACGAGCAGTACTTC. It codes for CASRGTVHEQYF.

This chain's CDR3 is CASSSRQGPETQYF. The CDR3 DNA sequence: TGTGCCAGCAGCTCTCGACAGGGGCCAGAGACCCAGTACTTC. The chain is built from TRBV11-2 and TRBJ2-5; 8 positions match TRBD1. Germline V CDR1 and CDR2: SGHAT, FQNNGV. The trim removed 4 bases at V and 4 bases at J, leaving 5 bases unmatched. This CDR3 spans 14 amino acids.

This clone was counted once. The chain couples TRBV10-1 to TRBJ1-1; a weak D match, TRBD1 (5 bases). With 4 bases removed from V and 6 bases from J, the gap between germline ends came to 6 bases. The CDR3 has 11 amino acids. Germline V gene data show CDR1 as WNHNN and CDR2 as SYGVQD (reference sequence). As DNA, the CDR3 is TGCGCCAGCAGTGGGGGCGCTGAAGCTTTCTTT. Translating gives CASSGGAEAFF.

CDR3 amino acids: CASRQGDNEQFF. In DNA form, the CDR3 reads TGTGCCAGTAGGCAGGGGGACAATGAGCAGTTCTTC. The J gene is TRBJ2-1, the V gene TRBV19, with 7 nucleotides matching TRBD1. CDR1 is LNHDA, CDR2 SQIVND, per germline (reference sequence). The trim removed 6 bases at V and 5 bases at J, leaving 1 base unmatched. The CDR3 contains 12 residues.

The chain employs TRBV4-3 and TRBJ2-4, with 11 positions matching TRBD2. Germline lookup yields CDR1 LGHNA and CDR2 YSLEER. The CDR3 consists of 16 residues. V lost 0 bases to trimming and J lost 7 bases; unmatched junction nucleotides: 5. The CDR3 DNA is TGCGCCAGCAGCCAAGAGTTAGCGGGAGGGTTGAACATTCAGTACTTC. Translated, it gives CASSQELAGGLNIQYF.